Presented here are 17 T cell receptor beta chains from one specimen sequenced in a study of vaccination effects on CD4 cells after COVID-19. ViraFEST used viral peptide pools to expand antigen-specific CD4+ T cells before sequencing. Isolating CD4+ T cells followed 9 to 10 days of culture. This individual contracted SARS-CoV-2 between March and December 2020, as verified by PCR. The antigens of these receptors remain unknown. Here immunoSEQ multiplex PCR was the method, and the copy in TCRdb shows in-frame clones only, minus some. The sample gives tens of thousands of clones, roughly 73% of which show up once; 33% is in the top ten. The material sequenced was CD4+ T cells from PBMCs cultured with a peptide pool, taken before COVID-19 vaccination. All receptors derive from a human donor who had a prior SARS-CoV-2 infection.

The rearrangement joins TRBV6-5 to TRBJ1-6; D gene unclear. V lost 0 bases to trimming and J lost 6 bases, with 9 bases between them. The CDR3 is 15 residues long. CDR1 and CDR2 from the germline V gene are MNHEY and SVGAGI. The CDR3: CASSYSLYGNSPLHF. In nucleotides, the CDR3 is TGTGCCAGCAGTTACTCTTTGTACGGTAATTCACCCCTCCACTTT.

The chain is built from TRBV25-1 and TRBJ1-1; D is undetermined. CDR3 length equals 12 residues. V was cut by 2 bases and J by 4 bases, with 5 bases left in between. From germline, CDR1 is MGHDK and CDR2 SYGVNS. The CDR3: CASSEEGTEAFF. Here the CDR3 DNA reads TGTGCCAGCAGTGAAGAGGGCACTGAAGCTTTCTTT.

This clone was found a few times. This chain connects TRBV15 to TRBJ2-1; TRBD2 matches 7 bases. The V gene's germline CDR1 is LNHNV and CDR2 YYDKDF (reference sequence). V shed 0 bases and J 8 bases; nucleotides not matched to a gene: 7. The CDR3 runs 15 residues. CDR3 region: CATSRDMTSLDEQFF. In nucleotides, the CDR3 is TGTGCCACCAGCAGAGATATGACTAGCTTGGATGAGCAGTTCTTC. Based on the CDR3 plus reference TRBV15 and TRBJ2-1, the full variable domain is DAMVIQNPRYQVTQFGKPVTLSCSQTLNHNVMYWYQQKSSQAPKLLFHYYDKDFNNEADTPDNFQSRRPNTSFCFLDIRSPGLGDTAMYLCATSRDMTSLDEQFFGPGTRLTVL.

V usage is TRBV9 and J usage is TRBJ1-3; D possibly corresponds to TRBD1 (5 bases). Germline V CDR1 and CDR2: SGDLS, YYNGEE. Trimming removed 1 base at V and 1 base at J, with 12 bases between. This CDR3 region has 16 residues. The CDR3 DNA reads as TGTGCCAGCAGCGTATACGACAGCGGATCTGGAAACACCATATATTTT. Amino acid sequence: CASSVYDSGSGNTIYF.

The CDR3 DNA reads as TGTGCCAGCAGCTTGGTCCGAGCGGGAGATACGTATACGCAGTATTTT. Amino acids: CASSLVRAGDTYTQYF. The chain employs TRBV5-6 and TRBJ2-3, with 8 bases identical to TRBD2. The CDR3 runs 16 residues. The germline CDR1 and CDR2 sequences are SGHDT and YYEEEE. V was clipped by 0 bases and J by 7 bases; unmatched bases: 10.

The chain uses TRBV19 and TRBJ1-2; D is ambiguous. CDR3 length equals 15 residues. The germline V gene encodes CDR1 LNHDA and CDR2 SQIVND (reference sequence). Trimming took 4 bases from V and 2 from J, leaving 14 bases between them. CDR3 sequence (DNA): TGTGCCAGTAGTAGGTACAGAGGGCTAAACTATGGCTACACCTTC. Translated: CASSRYRGLNYGYTF. Full variable domain (outside the CDR3, taken from reference TRBV19 and TRBJ1-2): DGGITQSPKYLFRKEGQNVTLSCEQNLNHDAMYWYRQDPGQGLRLIYYSQIVNDFQKGDIAEGYSVSREKKESFPLTVTSAQKNPTAFYLCASSRYRGLNYGYTFGSGTRLTVV.

J is TRBJ1-6 and V is TRBV7-8; 7 bases agree with TRBD1. This CDR3 has 15 amino acids. Germline trimming cut 3 bases from V and 7 bases from J; bases unmatched to any gene: 6. Germline loops: CDR1 SGHVS, CDR2 FQNEAQ. CDR3 DNA: TGTGCCAGCAGCTTTTTAGTACAGGGGAATTCACCCCTCCACTTT. It specifies CASSFLVQGNSPLHF.

V and J are TRBV9 and TRBJ2-7; D is possibly TRBD2 (6 bases). Germline CDR1 is SGDLS and CDR2 is YYNGEE. The CDR3 is made up of 16 amino acids. V shed 4 bases and J shed 6 bases, with 23 bases lying between them. The CDR3 here is CASSTNPLAPAVEQYF. For the CDR3, the DNA is TGTGCCAGCAGCACCAATCCACTAGCACCCGCCGTCGAGCAGTACTTC.

The V call is TRBV7-9, the J call TRBJ2-3; either TRBD1 or TRBD2 may fit D (5 bases each). Germline V lookup: CDR1 SEHNR, CDR2 FQNEAQ (reference sequence). Trimming cost V 4 bases and J 1 base, with 12 bases left between them. The CDR3 has 15 residues. CDR3 nucleotide sequence: TGTGCCAGCAGCTGGTTACAGGAGGGCACAGATACGCAGTATTTT. Translating it yields CASSWLQEGTDTQYF. The full variable domain, rest sourced from reference TRBV7-9 and TRBJ2-3, is DTGVSQNPRHKITKRGQNVTFRCDPISEHNRLYWYRQTLGQGPEFLTYFQNEAQLEKSRLLSDRFSAERPKGSFSTLEIQRTEQGDSAMYLCASSWLQEGTDTQYFGPGTRLTVL.

The J gene is TRBJ2-1, the V gene TRBV11-1, with D possibly being TRBD2 (6 bases). CDR3 size: 14 residues. Germline CDR1 and CDR2: SGHAT and FQDESV (reference sequence). V lost 5 bases, J lost 9 bases, and 17 bases lay in between. CDR3 region: CASSRLLARVEQFF. CDR3 nucleotides: TGTGCCAGCAGCCGACTGCTAGCGCGGGTTGAGCAGTTCTTC.

This chain links TRBV9 with TRBJ2-2, with TRBD2 as a possible D gene (6 bases). Per germline, CDR1 SGDLS and CDR2 YYNGEE. CDR3 length equals 19 residues. The germline V and J ends were trimmed by 3 bases and 3 bases, with 24 bases remaining between them. CDR3 DNA sequence: TGTGCCAGCAGCGCCCAACTAGTCTCAGGGACTTCGTACACCGGGGAGCTGTTTTTT. Translated, it gives CASSAQLVSGTSYTGELFF.

This clone was observed a few times. The chain employs TRBV5-1 and TRBJ2-1, with 9 bases that match TRBD2. The CDR3 covers 15 residues. V was pared by 0 bases and J by 4 bases, with 2 bases of the junction left unmatched. Germline CDR1 SGHRS, CDR2 YFSETQ. CDR3 nucleotide sequence: TGCGCCAGCAGCTTGGTGGCGGGAGGGTACAATGAGCAGTTCTTC. Protein sequence: CASSLVAGGYNEQFF.

DNA of the CDR3: TGTGCCAGCGTGCAAGACAGGGGAACTGAAGCTTTCTTT. It is translated as CASVQDRGTEAFF. The J gene is TRBJ1-1, the V gene TRBV2; 8 nucleotides align to TRBD1. This CDR3 spans 13 amino acids. V was clipped by 8 bases and J by 5 bases; unmatched bases: 7. The germline CDR1 and CDR2 sequences are SNHLY and FYNNEI.

The CDR3 loop is CASSFIGGNYGYTF. CDR3 bases: TGTGCCAGCAGCTTTATTGGGGGGAACTATGGCTACACCTTC. V and J are TRBV5-6 and TRBJ1-2; D might be TRBD1 (5 bases). This CDR3 is 14 amino acids long. The germline gives CDR1 SGHDT, CDR2 YYEEEE. With 2 bases removed from V and 2 bases from J, the gap between germline ends came to 10 bases.

The chain recombines TRBV7-8 with TRBJ2-7, with 11 bases aligning to TRBD2. There are 17 residues in the CDR3. V trimming: 0 bases; J trimming: 1 base; junction bases outside the gene matches: 5. The V gene's germline CDR1 is SGHVS and CDR2 FQNEAQ. The DNA for the CDR3 is TGTGCCAGCAGCTTAGCTAGCGGGGGGGCCTCTTCCTACGAGCAGTACTTC. Its translation is CASSLASGGASSYEQYF.

This chain links TRBV18 with TRBJ2-7, with 12 bases aligning to TRBD1. J was trimmed by 7 bases and V by 4 bases; bases with no gene match: 11. From germline, CDR1 is KGHSH and CDR2 LQKENI. The CDR3 spans 16 residues. The CDR3 DNA is TGTGCCAGCTCACAATCGGGACAGGGGGCGGTGACTGAGCAGTACTTC. As protein: CASSQSGQGAVTEQYF.

This clone was recorded once. V and J are TRBV30 and TRBJ1-6, with 9 bases identical to TRBD1. V shed 0 bases, J shed 12 bases, and the junction held 12 bases outside the gene matches. CDR3 length equals 16 residues. From germline, CDR1 is GTSNPN and CDR2 SVGIG (reference sequence). CDR3 protein: CAWSVTGTGLPIPLHF. As DNA, the CDR3 is TGTGCCTGGAGTGTAACTGGGACAGGGTTACCCATACCCCTCCACTTT. The full variable domain, in which reference TRBV30 and TRBJ1-6 provide the parts outside the CDR3, is SQTIHQWPATLVQPVGSPLSLECTVEGTSNPNLYWYRQAAGRGLQLLFYSVGIGQISSEVPQNLSASRPQDRQFILSSKKLLLSDSGFYLCAWSVTGTGLPIPLHFGNGTRLTVT.